The sequence of this T cell receptor (beta chain) was determined in a study of early T cells in non-severe SARS-CoV-2 infection. Study-wide context: The study sequenced bulk RNA from unsorted whole blood, with chains unpaired.

About this clonotype itself: Its target is not known.

Individual cDNA molecules were tagged with unique molecular identifiers, the study reported. TCRdb reanalysed the 5' RACE reads using MiXCR and keeps one entry per CDR3 protein. Of over 75,000 distinct CDR3 sequences in the sample, less than 15% were seen once. Study conclusions and caveats: Missing private and CD4 specificities, VDJdb matching favored anti-spike CD8 responses.

Sequenced input: whole blood. This sequence was found in an adult who was a healthcare worker with PCR-confirmed SARS-CoV-2 infection or an uninfected control (not recorded which).

The CDR3 here is CSVTEAGEAYEQYF. The CDR3 DNA reads as TGCAGCGTTACGGAGGCAGGGGAGGCCTACGAGCAGTACTTC. This chain uses TRBV29-1 with TRBJ2-7; D might be TRBD1 or TRBD2, each matching 6 bases. Trimming left V 5 bases short and J 2 bases short, with 16 bases between. The germline V gene has CDR1 SQVTM and CDR2 ANQGSEA. CDR3 length: 14 residues.